These 26 T cell receptor beta chains share one sample of origin, sequenced in a study of T cell responses to AZD1222 COVID-19 vaccine. The data were produced by immunoSEQ multiplex PCR, yet TCRdb's version contains in-frame clones alone and is incomplete. Among approximately 100,000 clones listed, less than 95% were seen once. The sequencing used peripheral blood, collected 28 days after the second AZD1222 dose. Receptor source: an adult who received the AZD1222 COVID-19 vaccine.

The CDR3 protein is CASSQWGDRGAKNIQYF. The CDR3 DNA follows: TGTGCCAGCAGCCAGTGGGGGGACAGGGGTGCCAAAAACATTCAGTACTTC. The V call is TRBV3-1 (or the pseudogene TRBV3-2), the J call TRBJ2-4, with 10 bases aligning to TRBD1. Looked up from germline, CDR1 is LGHDT and CDR2 is YNNKEL (reference sequence). The CDR3 is made up of 17 amino acids. The V gene end was trimmed by 3 bases and the J gene end by 1 base; junction bases not matched to a gene: 6.

For the CDR3, the DNA is TGTGCCAGCAGCATACTCCCGGGACAGGGTAACACTGAAGCTTTCTTT. It translates to CASSILPGQGNTEAFF. The chain has TRBV5-6 and TRBJ1-1, with 9 bases fitting TRBD1. This CDR3 is built from 16 residues. Germline V gene sequence: CDR1 SGHDT, CDR2 YYEEEE. V was clipped by 4 bases and J by 2 bases; unmatched bases: 9.

The chain combines TRBV7-2 with TRBJ2-3; 16 bases match TRBD2. Germline loops: CDR1 SGHTA, CDR2 FQGNSA. This CDR3 has 16 amino acids. V dropped 5 bases and J dropped 6; count of bases not matched to a gene: 5. CDR3 sequence: CASSGTSGGAGDTQYF. As DNA, the CDR3 is TGTGCCAGCAGCGGGACTAGCGGGGGGGCCGGGGATACGCAGTATTTT. Full variable domain (rest looked up from reference TRBV7-2 and TRBJ2-3): GAGVSQSPSNKVTEKGKDVELRCDPISGHTALYWYRQSLGQGLEFLIYFQGNSAPDKSGLPSDRFSAERTGGSVSTLTIQRTQQEDSAVYLCASSGTSGGAGDTQYFGPGTRLTVL.

V and J are TRBV11-2 and TRBJ2-7, with D possibly called TRBD1 or TRBD2 (5 bases each). The germline V gene encodes CDR1 SGHAT and CDR2 FQNNGV. V dropped 10 bases and J dropped 2 bases, with 15 bases sitting between them. The CDR3 totals 13 residues. DNA of the CDR3: TGTGCCACCCTTGGGACCCAAACCTACGAGCAGTACTTC. Translation: CATLGTQTYEQYF.

The rearrangement uses TRBV5-4 and TRBJ1-2; the D gene is possibly TRBD1 (6 bases). V was clipped by 0 bases and J by 8 bases, with 14 bases between them. This CDR3 region has 14 residues. Per the germline V gene, CDR1 is SGHNT and CDR2 is YYREEE (reference sequence). The CDR3 nucleotides are TGTGCCAGCAGCTTGGACAGGGATTTGAAAGGCTACACCTTC. It is translated as CASSLDRDLKGYTF.

This rearrangement joins TRBV30 to TRBJ2-1; 11 nucleotides agree with TRBD2. The CDR3 has 15 residues. With V trimmed by 4 bases and J by 9 bases, 11 bases remained unmatched. The germline CDR1 and CDR2 sequences are GTSNPN and SVGIG (reference sequence). CDR3 amino acids: CAWNLAGGAYIEQFF. The DNA of the CDR3 is TGTGCCTGGAACCTAGCGGGGGGTGCGTATATTGAGCAGTTCTTC.

The genes are TRBV2 and TRBJ2-7; TRBD1 is a possible D gene (6 bases). CDR1 SNHLY and CDR2 FYNNEI come from the germline V gene. V gave up 5 bases and J gave up 2 bases, with 19 bases separating them. The CDR3 length is 16 residues. CDR3 bases: TGTGCCAGCAGTCTTAGCCACCGGGACACAGCCTACGAGCAGTACTTC. It encodes CASSLSHRDTAYEQYF. The full variable domain, in which reference TRBV2 and TRBJ2-7 provide the parts outside the CDR3, is EPEVTQTPSHQVTQMGQEVILRCVPISNHLYFYWYRQILGQKVEFLVSFYNNEISEKSEIFDDQFSVERPDGSNFTLKIRSTKLEDSAMYFCASSLSHRDTAYEQYFGPGTRLTVT.

This clone was observed a single time. The V and J genes are TRBV5-5 and TRBJ1-6, with D possibly TRBD1 on 6 matching bases. Between the trimmed V and J ends, which lost 0 bases and 7 bases, there was a span of 14 bases. The CDR3 is 16 residues long. Germline V gene lookup returns CDR1 SGHKS and CDR2 YYEKEE (reference sequence). The DNA of the CDR3 is TGTGCCAGCAGCTTGGCCCCGACAGGACAAAATTCACCCCTCCACTTT. Encoded protein: CASSLAPTGQNSPLHF.

The chain recombines TRBV11-3 with TRBJ2-2, with D possibly being TRBD1 (6 bases). The CDR3 runs to 17 residues. Germline CDR1 reads SGHNT; CDR2 reads YENEEA. Trimming took 4 bases from V and 4 from J, leaving 19 bases between them. CDR3 in amino acids: CASSYPNGRDTTGELFF. For the CDR3, the DNA is TGTGCCAGCAGCTACCCGAATGGACGGGACACCACCGGGGAGCTGTTTTTT.

The rearrangement uses TRBV7-8 and TRBJ2-2; TRBD2 is a possible D gene (6 bases). V was cut by 2 bases and J by 3 bases, with 13 bases left in between. Germline V lookup: CDR1 SGHVS, CDR2 FQNEAQ. The CDR3 runs to 16 residues. CDR3 sequence reads: CASSLLPGDDTGELFF. CDR3 in DNA: TGTGCCAGCAGCTTATTGCCGGGGGACGACACCGGGGAGCTGTTTTTT.

This chain uses TRBV6-5 with TRBJ2-1; D is uncertain. V was trimmed by 3 bases and J by 0 bases, leaving 12 bases between them. CDR3 length: 16 residues. CDR1 and CDR2 (germline): MNHEY, SVGAGI. In DNA form, the CDR3 reads TGTGCCAGCAGTTATGGTTCAGGCTACTCCTACAATGAGCAGTTCTTC. This encodes CASSYGSGYSYNEQFF.

V is TRBV7-2 and J is TRBJ2-1, with D uncertain. Trimming took 4 bases from V and 10 from J, leaving 11 bases between them. Germline loops: CDR1 SGHTA, CDR2 FQGNSA. This CDR3 spans 12 amino acids. For the CDR3, the DNA is TGTGCCAGCAGCTGGCCCCCTCCGGAGCAGTTCTTC. This translates into CASSWPPPEQFF.

The rearrangement joins TRBV27 to TRBJ1-2; D is ambiguous. From germline, CDR1 is MNHEY and CDR2 SMNVEV (reference sequence). CDR3 size: 14 residues. Trimming took off 0 bases at V and 3 bases at J, with 8 bases between the two ends. Written as DNA, the CDR3 is TGTGCCAGCAGTTTATCAAGGGAGGACTATGGCTACACCTTC. Protein product: CASSLSREDYGYTF.

This chain joins TRBV18 and TRBJ2-7; 7 bases align to TRBD2. The CDR3 spans 15 residues. J lost 4 bases, V lost 6 bases, and 12 bases had no gene match. From germline, CDR1 is KGHSH and CDR2 LQKENI. CDR3 sequence: CASSRGETPIYEQYF. The CDR3 coding sequence is TGTGCCAGCTCCCGGGGGGAAACTCCAATATACGAGCAGTACTTC.

This clone has just one count. The gene calls are TRBV24-1 and TRBJ2-1; TRBD2 might be the D (6 bases). The CDR3 consists of 14 residues. V lost 5 bases, J lost 6 bases, and 13 bases lay in between. The V gene's germline CDR1 is KGHDR and CDR2 SFDVKD. The chain's CDR3 is CATSVGGRGNEQFF. The CDR3 nucleotides are TGTGCCACCAGTGTGGGGGGTAGGGGCAATGAGCAGTTCTTC.

V and J are TRBV10-3 and TRBJ1-2, with TRBD1 as a possible D gene (6 bases). CDR1 and CDR2 from the germline V gene are ENHRY and SYGVKD. The ends were cut back, 0 bases at V and 4 bases at J, with 12 bases in the middle. The CDR3 runs to 15 residues. The CDR3 protein is CAISESGGRTYGYTF. CDR3 nucleotides: TGTGCCATCAGTGAGTCCGGGGGGCGCACCTATGGCTACACCTTC.

The chain links TRBV11-3 to TRBJ2-2; D is ambiguous. V lost 0 bases, J lost 1 base, and 9 bases lay in between. The CDR3 extends over 16 amino acids. Germline lookup yields CDR1 SGHNT and CDR2 YENEEA. The DNA of the CDR3 is TGTGCCAGCAGCTTAGACAGGAGCTTGAACACCGGGGAGCTGTTTTTT. Amino acid sequence: CASSLDRSLNTGELFF.

The sample holds a few counts of this clone. The chain links TRBV5-6 to TRBJ2-5; 8 nucleotides agree with TRBD1. Unmatched junction bases numbered 2, after V lost 4 bases and J lost 3 bases. Germline lookup yields CDR1 SGHDT and CDR2 YYEEEE. The CDR3 is 13 amino acids. The DNA of the CDR3 is TGTGCCAGCAGCCCGACAGGGGAAGAGACCCAGTACTTC. Translating it yields CASSPTGEETQYF.

V and J are TRBV27 and TRBJ1-5; D may be TRBD1 (5 bases). With 4 bases removed from V and 6 bases from J, the gap between germline ends came to 10 bases. In germline, CDR1 is MNHEY, CDR2 SMNVEV (reference sequence). The CDR3 totals 13 residues. This CDR3 reads CASSYQGSQPQHF. CDR3 nucleotide sequence: TGTGCCAGCAGTTACCAGGGAAGTCAGCCCCAGCATTTT.

CDR3 loop: CASSGGSARANEKLFF. In DNA, the CDR3 is TGTGCCAGTAGTGGGGGGTCGGCGCGGGCTAATGAAAAACTGTTTTTT. The chain has TRBV19 and TRBJ1-4, with a possible D match to TRBD1 (5 bases). The CDR3 consists of 16 residues. Trimming shortened V by 5 bases and J by 3 bases, and 16 bases separated the two germline ends. In germline, CDR1 is LNHDA, CDR2 SQIVND (reference sequence).

This chain links TRBV5-8 with TRBJ2-5; D remains ambiguous. V lost 0 bases and J 7 bases, leaving 7 bases between the germline ends. The CDR3 loop spans 12 amino acids. The germline V gene encodes CDR1 SGHTS and CDR2 YDEGEE. CDR3 bases: TGTGCCAGCAGCTTGGTACGCGGGACCCAGTACTTC. This encodes CASSLVRGTQYF.

This clone was seen only once. The chain has TRBV30 and TRBJ1-4, with unresolved D. Germline V gives CDR1 GTSNPN, CDR2 SVGIG (reference sequence). The CDR3 runs 13 residues. Trimming removed 3 bases at V and 3 bases at J, with 8 bases between. This chain's CDR3 is CAWSRDANEKLFF. In DNA form, the CDR3 reads TGTGCCTGGAGCCGGGATGCTAATGAAAAACTGTTTTTT.

V is TRBV19 and J is TRBJ1-2; D gene uncertain. The CDR3 sequence is 12 residues long. V was cut by 4 bases and J by 2 bases, with 5 bases left in between. CDR1 is LNHDA and CDR2 is SQIVND in the germline V gene (reference sequence). CDR3 protein: CASSSRNYGYTF. The CDR3 region has the DNA TGTGCCAGTAGTAGCAGAAACTATGGCTACACCTTC.

The rearrangement uses TRBV19 and TRBJ2-5; 10 nucleotides agree with TRBD2. This CDR3 spans 15 amino acids. The V and J ends lost 8 bases and 5 bases, in that order; junction bases with no gene match: 11. Germline V CDR1 and CDR2: LNHDA, SQIVND (reference sequence). The CDR3 sequence is CASQTSGGAAETQYF. CDR3 sequence (DNA): TGTGCCAGTCAGACCAGCGGGGGGGCCGCGGAGACCCAGTACTTC. Looking up the rest from reference TRBV19 and TRBJ2-5 gives the full variable domain: DGGITQSPKYLFRKEGQNVTLSCEQNLNHDAMYWYRQDPGQGLRLIYYSQIVNDFQKGDIAEGYSVSREKKESFPLTVTSAQKNPTAFYLCASQTSGGAAETQYFGPGTRLLVL.

The rearrangement joins TRBV30 to TRBJ1-1, with unresolved D. Trimming removed 4 bases at V and 1 base at J, with 7 bases between. Germline V gives CDR1 GTSNPN, CDR2 SVGIG (reference sequence). The CDR3 runs to 12 residues. For the CDR3, the DNA is TGTGCCTGGACGTTAACGAACACTGAAGCTTTCTTT. Its translation is CAWTLTNTEAFF.

The V gene is TRBV5-6, the J gene TRBJ1-5; TRBD1 might be the D (5 bases). This CDR3 is 14 amino acids long. Germline V lookup: CDR1 SGHDT, CDR2 YYEEEE. V dropped 2 bases and J dropped 3 bases, with 9 bases sitting between them. In nucleotides, the CDR3 is TGTGCCAGCAGCTTCAGGACACTCAATCAGCCCCAGCATTTT. Translation gives CASSFRTLNQPQHF.